The rows below give T cell receptor beta chains drawn from one sample of a study of T cell responses to AZD1222 COVID-19 vaccine. Using immunoSEQ multiplex PCR, the repertoire was profiled, and TCRdb retains in-frame clones only, with some absent. Of under 80,000 clones in the sample, about 81% were seen once. The specimen was peripheral blood, collected 28 days after the second AZD1222 dose. The source of these receptors is an adult who received the AZD1222 COVID-19 vaccine. The CDR3 runs from the conserved cysteine through the conserved F or W. A D gene is named only where the DNA matches it firmly.

.,TRBV7-3,TRBJ1-2,CASSFYGLPLWSYTF
TRBD1,TRBV5-1,TRBJ2-1,CASTPLGQGARVNEQFF
.,TRBV5-1,TRBJ2-7,CASSLARGPSYEQYF
.,TRBV3-1/TRBV3-2,TRBJ2-5,CASSPWGRETQYF
.,TRBV11-3,TRBJ1-1,CASSRAGDTEAFF
.,TRBV6-2/TRBV6-3,TRBJ2-7,CASSLTTYEQYF
.,TRBV5-1,TRBJ1-4,CASSLRQGLATNEKLFF
TRBD2,TRBV7-9,TRBJ2-1,CASTPSGTYNEQFF
TRBD1,TRBV19,TRBJ1-5,CASRQGPNQPQHF
TRBD1,TRBV27,TRBJ2-3,CASSSRDSAIDTQYF
TRBD1,TRBV30,TRBJ1-2,CAWSVRQGADGYTF
TRBD1,TRBV7-2,TRBJ2-5,CASSLRTGGETQYF
TRBD1,TRBV2,TRBJ1-1,CASSSDRVSFRSEAFF
TRBD1,TRBV29-1,TRBJ2-1,CSVEGGTGSPYNEQFF